This T cell receptor (beta chain) was documented in a study of shared clonotypes between healthy human individuals. Study-wide findings and caveats: A handful of donors had 5% to 6.5% of their naive CD4 clonotypes in common. Among the subsets, naive ones generally showed larger estimated richness than memory ones.

The protocol was immunoSEQ multiplex PCR, while the TCRdb copy is restricted to in-frame clones and leaves out a portion. The sample shows a few hundred thousand clones, approximately 65% of them seen only once. A word on this clone: Its antigen remains unknown.

The CDR3 is 17 amino acids. The germline V gene encodes CDR1 SGHRS and CDR2 YFSETQ. Trimming shortened V by 1 base and J by 2 bases, and 15 bases separated the two germline ends. The chain recombines TRBV5-1 with TRBJ2-2; no firm D call. The sequenced material came from memory CD4+ T cells sorted from blood. Subset indicated: CD45RA-negative fraction. The source of this sequence is a man aged 25 to 40 in good health. The CDR3 spells CASSLRWSVSNTGELFF. In DNA, the CDR3 is TGCGCCAGCAGCTTGCGCTGGAGCGTATCAAACACCGGGGAGCTGTTTTTT.